This passage covers 8 T cell receptor beta chains from one sample sequenced in a study of blood T cell repertoires in COVID-19. Clones were sequenced by immunoSEQ multiplex PCR, and TCRdb holds only the in-frame ones, with some missing. The repertoire includes tens of thousands of clones, roughly 84% of them detected once, and less than 75% sits in the top ten. Sequenced sample: peripheral blood. These receptors came from a man between 65 and 85 years old with acute or convalescent COVID-19.

The rearrangement joins TRBV11-3 to TRBJ1-1; 8 bases align to TRBD1. The CDR3 spans 15 residues. Trimming at V came to 7 bases and at J to 1 base, leaving 8 bases not matched to a gene. Germline values: CDR1 SGHNT, CDR2 YENEEA. The CDR3 DNA is TGTGCCAGCAACTACCCGGACAGGGAGAACACTGAAGCTTTCTTT. This sequence encodes CASNYPDRENTEAFF.

The chain joins TRBV4-3 to TRBJ1-1; 9 bases fit TRBD1. CDR1 is LGHNA and CDR2 is YSLEER in the germline V gene. The V gene end was trimmed by 0 bases and the J gene end by 11 bases; junction bases not matched to a gene: 7. The CDR3 has 14 residues. Here the CDR3 reads CASSQEIQGAGAFF. CDR3 sequence (DNA): TGCGCCAGCAGCCAAGAGATACAGGGGGCCGGGGCTTTCTTT.

V is TRBV5-1 and J is TRBJ1-4; weak D call: TRBD1 (5 bases). Trimming took off 1 base at V and 4 bases at J, with 14 bases between the two ends. Germline assignment: CDR1 SGHRS and CDR2 YFSETQ. This CDR3 region has 16 residues. DNA for the CDR3: TGCGCCAGCAGCTTGACGGCGGGACGCGGTAATGAAAAACTGTTTTTT. The encoded protein is CASSLTAGRGNEKLFF.

This clone was detected only a few times. The J gene is TRBJ2-2, the V gene TRBV18, with 7 bases lining up with TRBD2. Germline-derived CDR1 and CDR2 are KGHSH and LQKENI. After removal of 6 bases from V and 9 bases from J, the junction contained 10 bases not matched to a gene. This CDR3 spans 14 amino acids. CDR3 nucleotides: TGTGCCAGCTCCCCGAGGACGGGAGGATGGGAGCTGTTTTTT. It encodes CASSPRTGGWELFF.

The chain recombines TRBV3-1 (or the pseudogene TRBV3-2) with TRBJ1-6, with D perhaps matching TRBD1 (5 bases). Between the trimmed V and J ends, which lost 1 base and 8 bases, there was a span of 12 bases. CDR3 size: 15 residues. From germline, CDR1 is LGHDT and CDR2 YNNKEL (reference sequence). DNA of the CDR3: TGTGCCAGCAGCCAAGCGGGGGGAGGAGATTCACCCCTCCACTTT. Encoded protein: CASSQAGGGDSPLHF.

The rearrangement joins TRBV5-1 to TRBJ1-1; 9 bases map to TRBD1. Per the germline V gene, CDR1 is SGHRS and CDR2 is YFSETQ. The ends lost 4 bases at V and 4 bases at J; junction bases unmatched: 5. The CDR3 is made up of 14 amino acids. The CDR3 DNA reads TGCGCCAGCAGCGAACAGGGGGCGGGCACTGAAGCTTTCTTT. This sequence encodes CASSEQGAGTEAFF.

This clone has only one observation. The chain joins TRBV27 to TRBJ2-7; 10 nucleotides match TRBD1. This CDR3 has 18 residues. Germline V gene lookup returns CDR1 MNHEY and CDR2 SMNVEV (reference sequence). V lost 5 bases, J lost 0 bases, and 13 bases stayed unmatched. CDR3 DNA: TGTGCCAGCAGTCTACGGGGGACAGGGGACCCTTTCTCCTACGAGCAGTACTTC. Protein: CASSLRGTGDPFSYEQYF.

The V call is TRBV2, the J call TRBJ1-3; no reliable D call. Deletions cut 5 bases from V and 2 bases from J, with 7 bases between. Looked up from germline, CDR1 is SNHLY and CDR2 is FYNNEI. CDR3 size: 13 residues. DNA of the CDR3: TGTGCCAGCAGTTTAGAGACTGGAAACACCATATATTTT. It is translated as CASSLETGNTIYF.